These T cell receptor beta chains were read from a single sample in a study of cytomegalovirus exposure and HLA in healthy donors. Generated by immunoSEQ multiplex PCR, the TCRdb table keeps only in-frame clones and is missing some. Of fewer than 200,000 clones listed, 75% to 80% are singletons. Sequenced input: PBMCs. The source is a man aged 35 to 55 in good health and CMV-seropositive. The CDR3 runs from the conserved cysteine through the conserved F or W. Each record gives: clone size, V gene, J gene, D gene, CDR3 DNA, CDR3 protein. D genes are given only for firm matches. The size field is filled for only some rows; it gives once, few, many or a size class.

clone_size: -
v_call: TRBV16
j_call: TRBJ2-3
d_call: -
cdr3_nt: TGTGCCAGCAGCCAATACGCAGGGCGCACAGATACGCAGTATTTT
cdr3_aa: CASSQYAGRTDTQYF

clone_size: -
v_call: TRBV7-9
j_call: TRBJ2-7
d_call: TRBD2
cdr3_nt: TGTGCCAGCAGCTGGCTAGCGGGAGGGCCAGGGTTATCCTACGAGCAGTACTTC
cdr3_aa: CASSWLAGGPGLSYEQYF

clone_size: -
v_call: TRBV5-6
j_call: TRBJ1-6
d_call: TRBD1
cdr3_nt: TGTGCCAGCAGCTTCGGGCAGGGGGCTCAATCCTATAATTCACCCCTCCACTTT
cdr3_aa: CASSFGQGAQSYNSPLHF

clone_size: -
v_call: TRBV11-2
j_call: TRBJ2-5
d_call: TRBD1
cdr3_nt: TGTGCCAGCAATCAGGGGGCTCGCGAGACCCAGTACTTC
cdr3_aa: CASNQGARETQYF

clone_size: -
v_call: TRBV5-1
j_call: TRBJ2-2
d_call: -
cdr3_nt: TGCGCCAGCAGACAGGGTTCGAACACCGGGGAGCTGTTTTTT
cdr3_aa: CASRQGSNTGELFF

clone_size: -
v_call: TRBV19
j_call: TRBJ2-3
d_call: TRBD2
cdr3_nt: TGTGCCAGTAGTAAACTAGCGGGAGTCATCCCAGATACGCAGTATTTT
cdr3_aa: CASSKLAGVIPDTQYF

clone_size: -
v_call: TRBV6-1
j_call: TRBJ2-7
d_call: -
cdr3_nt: TGTGCCAGCGAACCCGGACAGCTTTACGAGCAGTACTTC
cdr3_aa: CASEPGQLYEQYF

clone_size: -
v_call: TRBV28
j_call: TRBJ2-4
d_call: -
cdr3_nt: TGTGCCAGCAGTTTAGCGGAACGTCAGTACTTC
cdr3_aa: CASSLAERQYF

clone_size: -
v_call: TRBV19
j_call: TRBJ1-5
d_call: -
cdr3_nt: TGTGCCGGCTCAGCGGGGGTGAATCAGCCCCAGCATTTT
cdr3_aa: CAGSAGVNQPQHF

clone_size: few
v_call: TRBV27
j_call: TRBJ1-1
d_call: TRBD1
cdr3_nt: TGTGCCAGCAGTGCACAGGGGGCAGACACTGAAGCTTTCTTT
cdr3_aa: CASSAQGADTEAFF

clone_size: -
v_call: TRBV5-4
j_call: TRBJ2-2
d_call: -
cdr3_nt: TGTGCCAGCAGTTACCCCACAGGGCTCACCGGGGAGCTGTTTTTT
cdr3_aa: CASSYPTGLTGELFF

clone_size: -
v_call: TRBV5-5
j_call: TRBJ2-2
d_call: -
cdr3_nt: TGTGCCAGCAGCTTGGAGGACTGGAACACCGGGGAGCTGTTTTTT
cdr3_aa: CASSLEDWNTGELFF

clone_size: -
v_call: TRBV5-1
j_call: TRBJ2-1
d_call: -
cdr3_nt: TGCGCCAGCAGCTCGGAGGTAGGGAGCTCCTACAATGAGCAGTTCTTC
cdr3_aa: CASSSEVGSSYNEQFF

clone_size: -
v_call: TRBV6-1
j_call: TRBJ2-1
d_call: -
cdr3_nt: TGTGCCAGCAGTGATAGCGGACTATCCTACAATGAGCAGTTCTTC
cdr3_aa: CASSDSGLSYNEQFF

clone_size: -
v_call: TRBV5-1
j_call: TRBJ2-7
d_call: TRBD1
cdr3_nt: TGCGCCAGCAGCTATTCCGGGACAGGGGTCGAGCAGTACTTC
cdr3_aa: CASSYSGTGVEQYF

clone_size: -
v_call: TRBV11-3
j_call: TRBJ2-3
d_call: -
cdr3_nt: TGTGCCAGCAGCTTACACGGGACAAACACAGATACGCAGTATTTT
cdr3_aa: CASSLHGTNTDTQYF

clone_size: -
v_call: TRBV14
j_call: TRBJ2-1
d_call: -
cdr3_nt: TGTGCCAGCACCAGACAGGGAGGCAATGAGCAGTTCTTC
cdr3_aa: CASTRQGGNEQFF

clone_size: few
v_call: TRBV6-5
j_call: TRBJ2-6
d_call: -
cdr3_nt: TGTGCCAGTACATTCTCTGGGGCCAACGTCCTGACTTTC
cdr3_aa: CASTFSGANVLTF

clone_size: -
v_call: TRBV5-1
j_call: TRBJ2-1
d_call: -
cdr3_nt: TGCGCCAGCAGCTTGGAGGTAGGGGGTTACAATGAGCAGTTCTTC
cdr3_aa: CASSLEVGGYNEQFF

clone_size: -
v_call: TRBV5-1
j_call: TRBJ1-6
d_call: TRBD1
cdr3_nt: TGCGCCAGCAGCCCCGGCGGACAGGTTAATTCACCCCTCCACTTT
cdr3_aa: CASSPGGQVNSPLHF

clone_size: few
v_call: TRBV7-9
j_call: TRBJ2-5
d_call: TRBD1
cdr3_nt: TGTTCCAGCAGCTTACTGGCGACAGGGCTACATGAGACCCAGTACTTC
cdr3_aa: CSSSLLATGLHETQYF

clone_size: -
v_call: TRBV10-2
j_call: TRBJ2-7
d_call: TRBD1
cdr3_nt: TGCGCCAGCAGTGACCCGGACAGGGGGCATTACGAGCAGTACTTC
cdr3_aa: CASSDPDRGHYEQYF

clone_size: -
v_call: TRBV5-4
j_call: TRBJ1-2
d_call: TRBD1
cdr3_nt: TGTGCCAGCAGCTTTGCTCCGGGACAGGGCTATGGCTACACCTTC
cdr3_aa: CASSFAPGQGYGYTF

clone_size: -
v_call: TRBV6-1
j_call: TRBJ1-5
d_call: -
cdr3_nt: TGTGCCAGCAGTGATTACCAGGGGTGGCGCCAGCCCCAGCATTTT
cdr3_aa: CASSDYQGWRQPQHF

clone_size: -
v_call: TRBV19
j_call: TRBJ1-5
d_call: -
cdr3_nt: TGTGCCAGTGTATACGGGGGCAATCAGCCCCAGCATTTT
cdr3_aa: CASVYGGNQPQHF

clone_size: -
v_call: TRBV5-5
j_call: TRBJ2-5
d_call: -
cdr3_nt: TGTGCCAGCAGCTTGTCCGGACAGCGGGACCCTTATTTTCTAGAGACCCAGTACTTC
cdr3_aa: CASSLSGQRDPYFLETQYF

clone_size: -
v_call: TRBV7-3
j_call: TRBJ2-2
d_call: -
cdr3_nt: TGTGCCAGCAGCGCCTCCGGGACTCTCGCGAACACCGGGGAGCTGTTTTTT
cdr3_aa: CASSASGTLANTGELFF

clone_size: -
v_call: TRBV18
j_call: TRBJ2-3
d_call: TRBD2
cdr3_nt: TGTGCCAGCTCACCGGGACTAGCGGGGCCCCCTCCTCTGACAGATACGCAGTATTTT
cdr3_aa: CASSPGLAGPPPLTDTQYF

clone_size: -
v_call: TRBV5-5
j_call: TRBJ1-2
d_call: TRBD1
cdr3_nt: TGTGCCAGCAGCTCAGGGGGCGCTGGGGGCTACACCTTC
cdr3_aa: CASSSGGAGGYTF

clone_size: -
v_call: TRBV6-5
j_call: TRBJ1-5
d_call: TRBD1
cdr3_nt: TGTGCCAGCAGTACCGGGACAGGGAATAATCAGCCCCAGCATTTT
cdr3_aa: CASSTGTGNNQPQHF

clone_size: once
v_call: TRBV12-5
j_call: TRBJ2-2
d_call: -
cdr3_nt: TGTGCTAGTGGCCCCCCGCAACTAGCACCGAACACCGGGGAGCTGTTTTTT
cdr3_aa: CASGPPQLAPNTGELFF

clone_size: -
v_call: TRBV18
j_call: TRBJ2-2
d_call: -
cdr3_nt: TGTGCCAGCTCGCCGAATGGCGGCACGACCGGGGAGCTGTTTTTT
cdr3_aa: CASSPNGGTTGELFF

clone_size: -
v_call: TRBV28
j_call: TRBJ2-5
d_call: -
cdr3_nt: TGTGCCAGCAGTTTCGTGGGAGGTGGGGGGGAGACCCAGTACTTC
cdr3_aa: CASSFVGGGGETQYF

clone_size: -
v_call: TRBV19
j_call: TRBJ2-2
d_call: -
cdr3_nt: TGTGCCAGTAGTATAGTCTGGCGGTCCTCCGGGGAGCTGTTTTTT
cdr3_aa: CASSIVWRSSGELFF

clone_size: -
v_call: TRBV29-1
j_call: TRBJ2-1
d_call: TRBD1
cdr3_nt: TGCAGCGTTGTCGGGACAGGGCCCGATGAGCAGTTCTTC
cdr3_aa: CSVVGTGPDEQFF

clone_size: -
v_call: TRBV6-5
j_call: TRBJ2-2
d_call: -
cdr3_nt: TGTGCCAGCAGTTACGGGTACAGGTTAGCCGGGGAGCTGTTTTTT
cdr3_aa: CASSYGYRLAGELFF

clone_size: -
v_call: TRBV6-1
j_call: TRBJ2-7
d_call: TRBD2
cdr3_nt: TGTGCCAGCAAGTCGGGAGGGCCCTACGAGCAGTACTTC
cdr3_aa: CASKSGGPYEQYF

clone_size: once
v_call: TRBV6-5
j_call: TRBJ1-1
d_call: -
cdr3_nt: TGTGCCAGCAGATTTTACTCAGGAAACACTGAAGCTTTCTTT
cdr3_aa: CASRFYSGNTEAFF

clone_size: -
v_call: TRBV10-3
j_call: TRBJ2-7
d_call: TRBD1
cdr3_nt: TGTGCCATCGCCCCGGGACAGGGTAAATTCGAGCAGTACTTC
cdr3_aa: CAIAPGQGKFEQYF

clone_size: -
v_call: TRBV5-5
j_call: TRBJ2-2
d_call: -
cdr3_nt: TGTGCCAGCAGCTTGGTTGCCCTAAACACCGGGGAGCTGTTTTTT
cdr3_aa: CASSLVALNTGELFF

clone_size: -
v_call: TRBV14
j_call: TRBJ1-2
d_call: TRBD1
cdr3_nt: TGTGCCAGCAGTCGCACACCGGGACAGGGAGACTATGGCTACACCTTC
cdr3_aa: CASSRTPGQGDYGYTF

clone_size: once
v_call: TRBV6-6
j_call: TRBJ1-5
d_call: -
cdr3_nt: TGTGCCAGCAGTTACTCGTCGGGGGGGGGACAGCCCCAGCATTTT
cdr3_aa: CASSYSSGGGQPQHF

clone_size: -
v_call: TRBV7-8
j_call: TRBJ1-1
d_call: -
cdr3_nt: TGTGCCAGCAGCATCTCGACAGGCCCAATGAACACTGAAGCTTTCTTT
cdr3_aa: CASSISTGPMNTEAFF

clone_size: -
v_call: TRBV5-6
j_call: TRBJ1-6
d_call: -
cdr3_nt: TGTGCCAGCACCCGGGATAACTGGTTGCGGAATTCACCCCTCCACTTT
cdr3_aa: CASTRDNWLRNSPLHF

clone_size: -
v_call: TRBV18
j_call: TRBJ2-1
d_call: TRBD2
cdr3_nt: TGTGCCAGCTCACCCGGGACTAGCGTATACAATGAGCAGTTCTTC
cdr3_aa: CASSPGTSVYNEQFF

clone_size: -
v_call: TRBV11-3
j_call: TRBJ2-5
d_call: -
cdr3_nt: TGTGCCAGCAGCTTAGTCAGAGAGACCCAGTACTTC
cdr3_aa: CASSLVRETQYF

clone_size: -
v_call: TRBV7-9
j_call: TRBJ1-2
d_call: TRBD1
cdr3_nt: TGTGCCAGCAGCTTAGGACAGGGCGATGGCTACACCTTC
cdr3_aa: CASSLGQGDGYTF

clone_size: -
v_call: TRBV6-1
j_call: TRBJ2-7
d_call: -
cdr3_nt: TGTGCCAGCAGTGAACTGAGGGCTTCAACCTACGAGCAGTACTTC
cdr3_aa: CASSELRASTYEQYF

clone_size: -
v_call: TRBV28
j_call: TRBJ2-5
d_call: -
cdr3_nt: TGTGCCAGCAGCTCCGGAGGGAGGAGGCAAGAGACCCAGTACTTC
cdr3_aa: CASSSGGRRQETQYF

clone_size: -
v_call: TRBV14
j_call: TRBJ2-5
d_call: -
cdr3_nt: TGTGCCAGCAGCCAATCGGTTCAGACCCAGTACTTC
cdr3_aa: CASSQSVQTQYF

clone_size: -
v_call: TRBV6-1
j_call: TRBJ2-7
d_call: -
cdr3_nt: TGTGCCAGCAGTGAATCGACTAGTCTCAGTTACGAGCAGTACTTC
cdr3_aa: CASSESTSLSYEQYF

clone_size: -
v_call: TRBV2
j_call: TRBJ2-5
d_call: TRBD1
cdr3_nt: TGTGCCAGCAGTGAAGCGCGACAGGGAATGGAGACCCAGTACTTC
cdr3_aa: CASSEARQGMETQYF

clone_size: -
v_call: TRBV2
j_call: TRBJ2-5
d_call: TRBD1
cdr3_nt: TGTGCCAGCAGCAACAGGGGAGAGACCCAGTACTTC
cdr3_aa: CASSNRGETQYF

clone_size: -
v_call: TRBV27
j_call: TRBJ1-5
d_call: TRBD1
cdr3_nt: TGTGCCAGCAGTTTCGACAGGGACGGCAATCAGCCCCAGCATTTT
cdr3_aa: CASSFDRDGNQPQHF

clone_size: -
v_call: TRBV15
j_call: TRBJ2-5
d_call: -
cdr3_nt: TGTGCCACCAGCAGAGCTTTGGGCTACGGAGAGACCCAGTACTTC
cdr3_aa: CATSRALGYGETQYF

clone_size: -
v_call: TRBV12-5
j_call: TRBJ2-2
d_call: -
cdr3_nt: TGTGCTAGTGGTTTACCCGTGCGGGGGGAGCTGTTTTTT
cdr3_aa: CASGLPVRGELFF

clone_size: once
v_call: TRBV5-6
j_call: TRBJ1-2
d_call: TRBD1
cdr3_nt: TGTGCCAGCAGCTTAGGTATGGGACAGAACTATGGCTACACCTTC
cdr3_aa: CASSLGMGQNYGYTF

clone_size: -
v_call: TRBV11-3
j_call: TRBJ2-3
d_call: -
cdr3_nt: TGTGCCAGCAGCCTGTTCACAGATACGCAGTATTTT
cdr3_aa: CASSLFTDTQYF

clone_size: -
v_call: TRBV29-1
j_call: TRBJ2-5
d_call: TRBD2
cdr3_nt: TGCAGCGTTGTAGGAGCGGGAGGAGGAGAAACCCAGTACTTC
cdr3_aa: CSVVGAGGGETQYF

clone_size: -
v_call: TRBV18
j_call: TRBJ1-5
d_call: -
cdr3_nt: TGTGCCAGCTCACGACGTCAGGATAGCAATCAGCCCCAGCATTTT
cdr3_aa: CASSRRQDSNQPQHF